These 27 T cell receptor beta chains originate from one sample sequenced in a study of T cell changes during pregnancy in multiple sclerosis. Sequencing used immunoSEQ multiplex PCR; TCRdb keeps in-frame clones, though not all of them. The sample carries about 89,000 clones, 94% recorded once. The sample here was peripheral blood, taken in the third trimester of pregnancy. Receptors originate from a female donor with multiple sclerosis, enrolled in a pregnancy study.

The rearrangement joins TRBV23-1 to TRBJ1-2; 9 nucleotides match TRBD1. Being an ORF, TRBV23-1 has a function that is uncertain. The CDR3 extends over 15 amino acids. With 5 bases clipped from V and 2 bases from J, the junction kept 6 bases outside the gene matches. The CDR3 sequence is CASSWTGEFNYGYTF. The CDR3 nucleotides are TGCGCCAGCAGTTGGACAGGGGAATTCAACTATGGCTACACCTTC.

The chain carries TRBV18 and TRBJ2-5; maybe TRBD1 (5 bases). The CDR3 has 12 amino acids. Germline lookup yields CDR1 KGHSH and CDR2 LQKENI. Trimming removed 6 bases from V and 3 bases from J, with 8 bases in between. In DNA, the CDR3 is TGTGCCAGCTCCCAAGGGGAAGAGACCCAGTACTTC. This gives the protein CASSQGEETQYF. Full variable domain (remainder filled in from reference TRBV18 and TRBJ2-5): NAGVMQNPRHLVRRRGQEARLRCSPMKGHSHVYWYRQLPEEGLKFMVYLQKENIIDESGMPKERFSAEFPKEGPSILRIQQVVRGDSAAYFCASSQGEETQYFGPGTRLLVL.

CDR3 nucleotides: TGTGCCAGTAGTTTTCAGGGGGGAGCCGGGGAGCTGTTTTTT. It codes for CASSFQGGAGELFF. J is TRBJ2-2 and V is TRBV19; D possibly corresponds to TRBD1 (7 bases). The germline CDR1 and CDR2 sequences are LNHDA and SQIVND (reference sequence). V gave up 5 bases and J gave up 6 bases, with 13 bases separating them. This CDR3 has 14 residues.

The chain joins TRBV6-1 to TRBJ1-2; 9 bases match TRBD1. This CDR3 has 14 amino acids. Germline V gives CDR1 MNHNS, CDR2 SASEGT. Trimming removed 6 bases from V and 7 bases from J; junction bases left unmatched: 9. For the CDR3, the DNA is TGTGCCAGCAGCAGACAGGGGGTTCCATCTGGCTACACCTTC. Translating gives CASSRQGVPSGYTF.

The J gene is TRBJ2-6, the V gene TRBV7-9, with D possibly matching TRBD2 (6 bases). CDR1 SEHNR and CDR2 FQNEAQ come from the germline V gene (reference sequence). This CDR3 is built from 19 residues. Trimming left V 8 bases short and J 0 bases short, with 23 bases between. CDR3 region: CASQGGATPPYSGANVLTF. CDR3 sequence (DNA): TGTGCCAGCCAAGGAGGGGCTACGCCCCCTTACTCTGGGGCCAACGTCCTGACTTTC.

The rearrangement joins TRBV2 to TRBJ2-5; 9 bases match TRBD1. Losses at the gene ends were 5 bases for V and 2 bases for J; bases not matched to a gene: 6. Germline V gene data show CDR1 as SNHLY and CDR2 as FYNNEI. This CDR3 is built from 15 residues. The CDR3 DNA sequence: TGTGCCAGCAGTTATGGACAGGGGCGACAAGAGACCCAGTACTTC. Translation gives CASSYGQGRQETQYF.

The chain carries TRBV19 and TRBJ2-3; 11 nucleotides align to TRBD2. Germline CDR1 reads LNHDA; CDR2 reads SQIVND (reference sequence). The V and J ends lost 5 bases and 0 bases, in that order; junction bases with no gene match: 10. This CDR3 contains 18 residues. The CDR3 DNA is TGTGCCAGTAGTCCTCTACTAGCGGGAGACGGGAGCACAGATACGCAGTATTTT. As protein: CASSPLLAGDGSTDTQYF.

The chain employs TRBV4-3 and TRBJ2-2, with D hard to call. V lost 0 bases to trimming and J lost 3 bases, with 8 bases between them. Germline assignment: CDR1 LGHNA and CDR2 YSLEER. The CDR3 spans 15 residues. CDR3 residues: CASSQDRFYTGELFF. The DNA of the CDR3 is TGCGCCAGCAGCCAAGATAGATTCTACACCGGGGAGCTGTTTTTT.

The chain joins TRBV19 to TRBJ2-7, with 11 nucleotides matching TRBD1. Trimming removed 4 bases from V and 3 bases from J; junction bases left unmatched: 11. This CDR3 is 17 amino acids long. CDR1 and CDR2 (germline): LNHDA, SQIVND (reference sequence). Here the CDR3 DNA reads TGTGCCAGTAGTACCTATCCGGACAGGGGGCGGGGCTACGAGCAGTACTTC. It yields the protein CASSTYPDRGRGYEQYF. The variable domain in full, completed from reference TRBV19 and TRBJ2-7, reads DGGITQSPKYLFRKEGQNVTLSCEQNLNHDAMYWYRQDPGQGLRLIYYSQIVNDFQKGDIAEGYSVSREKKESFPLTVTSAQKNPTAFYLCASSTYPDRGRGYEQYFGPGTRLTVT.

The CDR3 coding sequence is TGTGCCAGCAGCTTAGCTGAGCGGGAAAGGCGGGGAGAGACCCAGTACTTC. It specifies CASSLAERERRGETQYF. J is TRBJ2-5 and V is TRBV11-2, with 7 bases that match TRBD2. The CDR3 consists of 17 residues. Unmatched junction bases numbered 12, after V lost 1 base and J lost 4 bases. The V gene's germline CDR1 is SGHAT and CDR2 FQNNGV.

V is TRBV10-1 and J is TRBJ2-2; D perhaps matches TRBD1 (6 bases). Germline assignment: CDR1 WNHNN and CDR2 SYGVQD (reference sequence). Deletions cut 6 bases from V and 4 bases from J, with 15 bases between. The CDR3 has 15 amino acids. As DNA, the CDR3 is TGCGCCAGCAGCCCCCACCCACAGGGCACCGGGGAGCTGTTTTTT. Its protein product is CASSPHPQGTGELFF.

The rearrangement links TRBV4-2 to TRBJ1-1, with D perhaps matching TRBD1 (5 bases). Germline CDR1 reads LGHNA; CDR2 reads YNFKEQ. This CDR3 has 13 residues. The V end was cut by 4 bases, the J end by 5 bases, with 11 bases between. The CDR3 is CASSRSQGTEAFF. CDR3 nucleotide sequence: TGTGCCAGCAGCCGCAGTCAGGGTACTGAAGCTTTCTTT.

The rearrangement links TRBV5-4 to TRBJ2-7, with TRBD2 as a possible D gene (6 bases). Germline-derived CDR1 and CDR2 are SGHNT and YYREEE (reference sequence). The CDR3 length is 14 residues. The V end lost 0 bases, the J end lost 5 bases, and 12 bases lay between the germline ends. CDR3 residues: CASSLDAGFNEQYF. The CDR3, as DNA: TGTGCCAGCAGCTTGGATGCGGGATTCAACGAGCAGTACTTC.

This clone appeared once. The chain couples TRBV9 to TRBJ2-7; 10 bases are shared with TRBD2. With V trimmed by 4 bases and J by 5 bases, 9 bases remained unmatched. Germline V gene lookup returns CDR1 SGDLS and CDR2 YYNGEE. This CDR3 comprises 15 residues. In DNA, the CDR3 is TGTGCCAGCAGCCCGGGACTAGCGAGAGGAGACGAGCAGTACTTC. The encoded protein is CASSPGLARGDEQYF.

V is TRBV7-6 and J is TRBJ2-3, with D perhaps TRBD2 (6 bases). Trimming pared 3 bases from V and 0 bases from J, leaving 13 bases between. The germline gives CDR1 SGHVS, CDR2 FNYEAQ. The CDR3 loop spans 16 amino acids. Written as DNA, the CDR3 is TGTGCCAGCAGCTTTTATCGGGAGATTAGCACAGATACGCAGTATTTT. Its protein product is CASSFYREISTDTQYF.

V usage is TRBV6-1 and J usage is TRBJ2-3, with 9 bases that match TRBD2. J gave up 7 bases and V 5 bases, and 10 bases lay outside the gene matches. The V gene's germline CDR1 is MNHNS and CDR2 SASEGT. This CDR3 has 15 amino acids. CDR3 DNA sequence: TGTGCCAGCAGTTCTAGCGGGAACATCCCCTATACGCAGTATTTT. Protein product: CASSSSGNIPYTQYF.

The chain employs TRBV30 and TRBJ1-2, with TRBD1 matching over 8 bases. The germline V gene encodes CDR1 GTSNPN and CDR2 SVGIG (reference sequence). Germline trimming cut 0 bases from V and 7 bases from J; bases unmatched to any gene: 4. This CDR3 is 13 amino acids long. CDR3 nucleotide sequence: TGTGCCTGGAGTGTGGACAGGGCGGTTGGCTACACCTTC. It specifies CAWSVDRAVGYTF.

The CDR3 DNA reads as TGTGCCAGCAGTGAAGCGCACGGGAAGGCCTACGAGCAGTACTTC. It encodes CASSEAHGKAYEQYF. This sequence joins TRBV6-1 and TRBJ2-7, with a tentative D call TRBD2 (5 bases). Trimming stripped 0 bases from V and 2 bases from J, with 11 bases between. The germline gives CDR1 MNHNS, CDR2 SASEGT. The CDR3 runs 15 residues.

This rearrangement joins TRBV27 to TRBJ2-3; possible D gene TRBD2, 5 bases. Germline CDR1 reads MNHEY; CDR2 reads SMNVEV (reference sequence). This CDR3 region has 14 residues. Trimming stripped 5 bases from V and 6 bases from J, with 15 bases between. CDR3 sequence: CASSATGVGDTQYF. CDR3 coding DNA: TGTGCCAGCAGTGCCACCGGGGTTGGGGATACGCAGTATTTT.

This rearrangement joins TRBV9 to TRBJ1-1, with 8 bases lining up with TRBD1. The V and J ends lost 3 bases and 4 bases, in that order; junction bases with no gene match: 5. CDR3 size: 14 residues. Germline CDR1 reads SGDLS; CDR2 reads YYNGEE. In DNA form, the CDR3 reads TGTGCCAGCAGCGCAGGGGGCGGGATCACTGAAGCTTTCTTT. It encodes CASSAGGGITEAFF.

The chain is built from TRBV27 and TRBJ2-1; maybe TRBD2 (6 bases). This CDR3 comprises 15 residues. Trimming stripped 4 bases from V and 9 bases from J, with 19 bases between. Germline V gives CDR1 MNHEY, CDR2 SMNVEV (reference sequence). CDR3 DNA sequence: TGTGCCAGCAGTTACGGGACTCGCCTCCGTATTGAGCAGTTCTTC. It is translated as CASSYGTRLRIEQFF.

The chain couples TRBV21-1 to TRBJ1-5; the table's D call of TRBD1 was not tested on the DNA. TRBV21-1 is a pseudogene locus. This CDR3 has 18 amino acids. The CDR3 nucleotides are TGTGCCAGCAGCTTACTCCGGGACACACCTTTTAGCAATCAGCCCCAGCATTTT. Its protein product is CASSLLRDTPFSNQPQHF.

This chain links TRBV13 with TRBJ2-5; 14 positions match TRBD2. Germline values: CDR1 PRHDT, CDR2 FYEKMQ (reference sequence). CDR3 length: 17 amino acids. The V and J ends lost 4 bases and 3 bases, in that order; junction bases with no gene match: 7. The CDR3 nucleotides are TGTGCCAGCAGCTCCCGGGGGACTAGCGGGAGTAAAGAGACCCAGTACTTC. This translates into CASSSRGTSGSKETQYF.

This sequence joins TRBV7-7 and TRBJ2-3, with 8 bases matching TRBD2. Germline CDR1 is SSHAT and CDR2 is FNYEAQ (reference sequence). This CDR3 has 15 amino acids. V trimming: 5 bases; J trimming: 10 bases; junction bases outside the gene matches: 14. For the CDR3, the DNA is TGTGCCAGCAGCGCCACCATGTCTAGCGGGTCCGCGCAGTATTTT. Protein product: CASSATMSSGSAQYF.

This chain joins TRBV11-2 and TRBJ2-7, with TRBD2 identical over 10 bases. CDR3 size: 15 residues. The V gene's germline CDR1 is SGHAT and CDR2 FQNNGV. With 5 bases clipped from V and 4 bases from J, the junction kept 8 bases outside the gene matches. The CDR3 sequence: CASSRQGTSVYEQYF. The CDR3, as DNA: TGTGCCAGCAGCCGACAGGGGACTAGCGTATACGAGCAGTACTTC.

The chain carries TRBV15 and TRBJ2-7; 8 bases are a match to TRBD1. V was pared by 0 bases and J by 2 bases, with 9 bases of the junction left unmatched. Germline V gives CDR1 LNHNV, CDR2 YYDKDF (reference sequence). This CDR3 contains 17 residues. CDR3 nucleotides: TGTGCCACCAGCAGAGAAGGAGGACAGGGCCCCCCCTACGAGCAGTACTTC. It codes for CATSREGGQGPPYEQYF. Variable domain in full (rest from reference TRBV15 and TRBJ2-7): DAMVIQNPRYQVTQFGKPVTLSCSQTLNHNVMYWYQQKSSQAPKLLFHYYDKDFNNEADTPDNFQSRRPNTSFCFLDIRSPGLGDTAMYLCATSREGGQGPPYEQYFGPGTRLTVT.

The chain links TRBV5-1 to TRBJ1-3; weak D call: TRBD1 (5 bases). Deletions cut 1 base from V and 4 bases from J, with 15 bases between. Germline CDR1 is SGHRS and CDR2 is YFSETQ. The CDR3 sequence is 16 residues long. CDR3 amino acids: CASSLSVGAVGNTIYF. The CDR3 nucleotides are TGCGCCAGCAGCTTGAGTGTTGGGGCAGTAGGAAACACCATATATTTT.